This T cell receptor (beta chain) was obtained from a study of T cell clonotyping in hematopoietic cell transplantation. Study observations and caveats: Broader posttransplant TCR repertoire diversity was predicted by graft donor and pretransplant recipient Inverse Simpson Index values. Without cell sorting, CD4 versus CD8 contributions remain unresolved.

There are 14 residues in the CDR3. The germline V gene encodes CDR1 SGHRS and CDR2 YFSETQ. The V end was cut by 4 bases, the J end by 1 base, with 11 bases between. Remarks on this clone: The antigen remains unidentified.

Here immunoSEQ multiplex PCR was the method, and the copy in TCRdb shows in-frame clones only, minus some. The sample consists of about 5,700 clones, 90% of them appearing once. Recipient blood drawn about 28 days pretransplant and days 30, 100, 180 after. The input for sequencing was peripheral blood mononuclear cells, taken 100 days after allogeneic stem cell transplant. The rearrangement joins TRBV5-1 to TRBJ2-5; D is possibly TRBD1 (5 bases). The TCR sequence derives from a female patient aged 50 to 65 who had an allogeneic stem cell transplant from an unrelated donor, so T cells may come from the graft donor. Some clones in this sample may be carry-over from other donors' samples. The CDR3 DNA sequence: TGCGCCAGCAGCACGCGCAGGGTCCAAGAGACCCAGTACTTC. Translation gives CASSTRRVQETQYF.